This entry features one T cell receptor beta chain sequence. The CDR3 loop spans 16 amino acids. Germline CDR1 MGHRA, CDR2 YSYEKL. The V segment lost 3 bases and the J segment 4 bases; nucleotides outside the gene matches: 8. This specimen comes from a study of blood T cell repertoires in COVID-19. Overall study: From T cells, B-cell-depleted T cells, or PBMCs came the material, which was cDNA or gDNA.

The protocol was immunoSEQ multiplex PCR, while the TCRdb copy is restricted to in-frame clones and leaves out a portion. The sample contains 200,000 to 250,000 clones, roughly 84% of which appear only once. The source material was PBMCs or T cells enriched from blood (not recorded which). This TCR derives from a middle-aged woman who had recovered from COVID-19. The chain employs TRBV4-1 and TRBJ2-5; 10 bases match TRBD2. CDR3 nucleotide sequence: TGCGCCAGCAGCCAGCTCCGAGCTAGCGGGAGAGAGACCCAGTACTTC. Protein product: CASSQLRASGRETQYF.